The table lists the clone carrying this T cell receptor beta chain with a few counts. Its antigen is as yet unknown. These data belong to a study of T-cell reconstitution after alpha-beta-depleted transplantation in children. The CDR3 totals 14 residues. V dropped 5 bases and J dropped 5; count of bases not matched to a gene: 6. From germline, CDR1 is DFQATT and CDR2 SNEGSKA (reference sequence). Researchers prepared the TCRbeta library using unique molecular identifiers, the study reports. Using its own MiXCR run on the PCR reads, TCRdb lists one record per CDR3 protein. The repertoire holds approximately 85,000 distinct CDR3 sequences, with roughly 14% as singletons. Study-level findings and limits: T cells produced anew were the main source of T-cell counts and diversity one year after transplant.

The chain carries TRBV20-1 and TRBJ2-2, with 9 bases identical to TRBD1. This receptor was identified in a male patient between 2 and 9 years old who had a stem cell transplant for acute lymphoblastic leukemia, so the T cells may come from the graft donor. Sequencing was performed on PBMCs, mostly from graft donor cells, taken 180 days after TCRalphabeta/CD19-depleted stem cell transplant. This CDR3 reads CSAPIQGATGELFF. The CDR3 coding sequence is TGCAGTGCTCCCATACAGGGGGCGACCGGGGAGCTGTTTTTT.